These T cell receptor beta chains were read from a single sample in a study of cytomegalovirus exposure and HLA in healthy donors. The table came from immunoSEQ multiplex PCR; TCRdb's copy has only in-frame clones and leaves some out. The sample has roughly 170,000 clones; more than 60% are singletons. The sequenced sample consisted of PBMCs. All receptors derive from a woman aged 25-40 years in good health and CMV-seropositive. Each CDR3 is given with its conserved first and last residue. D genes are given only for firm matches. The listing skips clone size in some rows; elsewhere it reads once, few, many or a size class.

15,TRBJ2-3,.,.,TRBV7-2,CASSFGGENTDTQYF,TGTGCCAGCAGCTTCGGCGGGGAAAACACAGATACGCAGTATTTT
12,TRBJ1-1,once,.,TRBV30,CAWSPYPGGAGF,TGTGCCTGGAGTCCCTACCCGGGGGGCGCGGGGTTT
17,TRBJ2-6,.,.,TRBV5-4,CASSLPFGVSGANVLTF,TGTGCCAGCAGCTTGCCATTCGGGGTGTCTGGGGCCAACGTCCTGACTTTC
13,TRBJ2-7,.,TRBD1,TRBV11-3,CASSLRGLYEQYF,TGTGCCAGCAGTCTCAGGGGGCTCTACGAGCAGTACTTC
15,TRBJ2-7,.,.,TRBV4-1,CASSQAAAGPYEQYF,TGCGCCAGCAGCCAAGCCGCCGCAGGTCCCTACGAGCAGTACTTC
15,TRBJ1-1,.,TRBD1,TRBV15,CATSRVGAGGTEAFF,TGTGCCACCAGCAGAGTAGGGGCAGGGGGCACTGAAGCTTTCTTT
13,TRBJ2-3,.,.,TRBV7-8,CASSLGRTDTQYF,TGTGCCAGCAGCTTAGGGCGCACAGATACGCAGTATTTT
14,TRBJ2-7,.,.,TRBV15,CATGNPGGIYEQYF,TGTGCCACCGGGAATCCTGGCGGGATCTACGAGCAGTACTTC
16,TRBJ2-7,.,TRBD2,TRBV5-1,CASSVGLAGENYEQYF,TGCGCCAGCAGCGTGGGACTAGCGGGAGAGAACTACGAGCAGTACTTC
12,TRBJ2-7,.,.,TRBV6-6,CASKGLTYEQYF,TGTGCCAGCAAGGGACTGACCTACGAGCAGTACTTC
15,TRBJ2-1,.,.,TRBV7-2,CASSLALISYNEQFF,TGTGCCAGCAGCCTCGCGCTGATCTCCTACAATGAGCAGTTCTTC
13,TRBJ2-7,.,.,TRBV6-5,CASKQGFIYEQYF,TGTGCCAGCAAACAGGGATTCATCTACGAGCAGTACTTC
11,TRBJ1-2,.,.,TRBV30,CAWSDGYGYTF,TGTGCCTGGAGTGACGGGTATGGCTACACCTTC
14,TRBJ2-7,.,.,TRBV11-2,CASSPGFTPSEQYF,TGTGCCAGCAGCCCAGGGTTTACGCCCTCCGAGCAGTACTTC
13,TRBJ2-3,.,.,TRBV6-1,CASTENRLSLQYF,TGTGCCAGCACCGAAAACCGACTCTCGCTGCAGTATTTT
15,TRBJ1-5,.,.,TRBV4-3,CASSQGRGVHQPQHF,TGCGCCAGCAGCCAAGGAAGAGGAGTTCATCAGCCCCAGCATTTT
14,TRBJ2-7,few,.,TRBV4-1,CASSPLPIAYEQYF,TGCGCCAGCAGTCCCCTCCCTATAGCCTACGAGCAGTACTTC
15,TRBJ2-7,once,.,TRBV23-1,CASSLWKGPSYEQYF,TGCGCCAGCAGTCTATGGAAGGGGCCGTCCTACGAGCAGTACTTC
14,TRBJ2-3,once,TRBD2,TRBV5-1,CASVDSSGRDTQYF,TGCGCCAGCGTCGACTCTAGCGGGAGAGATACGCAGTATTTT
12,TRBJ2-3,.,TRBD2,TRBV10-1,CASGRLADTQYF,TGCGCCAGCGGAAGACTAGCGGATACGCAGTATTTT
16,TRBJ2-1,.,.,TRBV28,CASSQISGGGRDEQFF,TGTGCCAGCAGTCAGATCAGCGGTGGAGGTAGGGATGAGCAGTTCTTC
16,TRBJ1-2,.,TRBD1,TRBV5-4,CASSLAWTGANYGYTF,TGTGCCAGCAGCTTGGCCTGGACAGGGGCTAACTATGGCTACACCTTC
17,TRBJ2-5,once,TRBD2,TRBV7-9,CASSSSGRGIYQETQYF,TGTGCCAGCAGCTCCAGCGGGAGGGGGATTTATCAAGAGACCCAGTACTTC
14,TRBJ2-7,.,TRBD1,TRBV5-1,CASSFPGQDNEQYF,TGCGCCAGCAGCTTCCCGGGACAGGACAACGAGCAGTACTTC
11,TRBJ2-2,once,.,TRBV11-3,CATRLGGELFF,TGTGCCACCCGACTTGGTGGGGAGCTGTTTTTT
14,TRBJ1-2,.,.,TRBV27,CASSSRERLGGYTF,TGTGCCAGCAGTTCCCGGGAACGACTTGGTGGCTACACCTTC
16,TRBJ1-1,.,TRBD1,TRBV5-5,CASSPPTGETNTEAFF,TGTGCCAGCAGCCCACCGACAGGGGAAACAAACACTGAAGCTTTCTTT